This record concerns one TCR beta chain sequence. The antigen remains unidentified. This record comes from a study of cytomegalovirus exposure and HLA in healthy donors. With 60 Vbeta and 13 Jbeta primers, the PCR was carried out. Repertoires were generated with immunoSEQ multiplex PCR, while TCRdb's copy carries only in-frame clones and drops some. The sample has roughly 120,000 clones, roughly 84% seen once. General observations from the study: With later analysis, a missense DCLRE1C variant became linked to TCR beta V- and J-gene trimming. TCR beta chains numbering more than 150 were designated cytomegalovirus-associated. Common viral pathogens (according to a later analysis) appeared linked to several of the most significant clusters. Sequencing likely generated an artifact that appeared as a cluster of highly shared sequence variants.

Germline CDR1 is MGHDK and CDR2 is SYGVNS. Trimming took 4 bases from V and 1 from J; bases not matched to a gene: 6. The CDR3 sequence is 16 residues long. The chain employs TRBV25-1 and TRBJ2-1, with 8 bases that match TRBD1. Sequences were obtained from PBMCs. This TCR was recovered from a young man in good health and CMV-seropositive. CDR3 DNA sequence: TGTGCCAGCAGTGGGCCGGACAGGGAGTCCTACAATGAGCAGTTCTTC. Its protein is CASSGPDRESYNEQFF.